Each of the 5 T cell receptor beta chains below was sequenced from the same sample in a study of T cells in Graves' hyperthyroidism and ophthalmopathy. What was amplified from RNA transcripts were TCR beta CDR3 regions. Carried out on the TCR CDR3, a first-round RT-PCR used the HTBI primer set. TCRdb itself ran the multiplex PCR reads through MiXCR, one entry per CDR3 protein. Altogether about 360,000 distinct CDR3 sequences are present, roughly an eighth being singletons, with the ten largest covering about 9.1%. The source material was blood. Receptors were obtained from a woman younger than 35 with Graves' hyperthyroidism.

In this sample, this clonotype turned up many times. The chain recombines TRBV6-1 with TRBJ1-1; D possibly corresponds to TRBD1 (6 bases). V shed 11 bases and J shed 4 bases, with 14 bases lying between them. This CDR3 is 12 amino acids long. Per germline, CDR1 MNHNS and CDR2 SASEGT. CDR3 sequence reads: CAVGQFATEAFF. Here the CDR3 DNA reads TGTGCCGTCGGACAGTTTGCCACTGAAGCTTTCTTT.

This clonotype was counted at least ten times. The chain employs TRBV6-1 and TRBJ2-1; no reliable D call. CDR3 length: 12 residues. The V end lost 8 bases, the J end lost 8 bases, and 13 bases lay between the germline ends. Germline loops: CDR1 MNHNS, CDR2 SASEGT. CDR3 nucleotide sequence: TGTGCCAGCGTGGCACGTACGGATGAGCAGTTCTTC. The encoded protein is CASVARTDEQFF.

This clonotype was detected many times. V gene TRBV6-1 combines with J gene TRBJ1-5; no clear D. The germline gives CDR1 MNHNS, CDR2 SASEGT. The V end lost 4 bases, the J end lost 3 bases, and 10 bases lay between the germline ends. CDR3 length equals 14 residues. CDR3 loop: CASSGTVDNQPQHF. The CDR3 DNA reads as TGTGCCAGCAGTGGGACGGTCGACAATCAGCCCCAGCATTTT.

This clonotype has at least ten counts. V gene TRBV6-1 combines with J gene TRBJ1-4; TRBD1 matches at 7 bases. The germline V gene encodes CDR1 MNHNS and CDR2 SASEGT. The CDR3 is made up of 16 amino acids. Losses at the gene ends were 4 bases for V and 2 bases for J; bases not matched to a gene: 7. The CDR3 bases are TGTGCCAGCAGTGTGCTAACGGGACAGACTAATGAAAAACTGTTTTTT. It translates to CASSVLTGQTNEKLFF.

This clonotype was seen ten or more times. V usage is TRBV5-5 and J usage is TRBJ1-5; D is undetermined. Germline values: CDR1 SGHKS, CDR2 YYEKEE (reference sequence). The CDR3 is made up of 15 amino acids. V gave up 0 bases and J gave up 1 base, with 8 bases separating them. CDR3 protein: CASSLGALSNQPQHF. The DNA of the CDR3 is TGTGCCAGCAGCTTGGGGGCTTTGAGCAATCAGCCCCAGCATTTT.